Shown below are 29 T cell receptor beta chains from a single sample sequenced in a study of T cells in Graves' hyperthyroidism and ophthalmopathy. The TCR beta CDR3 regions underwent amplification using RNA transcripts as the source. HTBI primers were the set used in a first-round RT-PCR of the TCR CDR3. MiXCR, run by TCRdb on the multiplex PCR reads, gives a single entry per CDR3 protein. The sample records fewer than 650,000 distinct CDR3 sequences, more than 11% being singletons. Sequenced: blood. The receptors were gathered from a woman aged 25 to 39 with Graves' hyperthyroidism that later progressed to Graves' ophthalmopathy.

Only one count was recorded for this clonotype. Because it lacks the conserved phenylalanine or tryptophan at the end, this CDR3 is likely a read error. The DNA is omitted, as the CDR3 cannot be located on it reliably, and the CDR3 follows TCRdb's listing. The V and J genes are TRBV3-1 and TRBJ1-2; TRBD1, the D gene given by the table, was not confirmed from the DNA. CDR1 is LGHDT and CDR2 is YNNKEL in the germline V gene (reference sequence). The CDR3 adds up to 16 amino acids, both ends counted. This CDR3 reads CASSREGGDEDYGYIL.

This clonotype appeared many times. Here the CDR3 reads CATGLTGSTEAFF. The CDR3 nucleotides are TGTGCCACCGGATTGACCGGGAGCACTGAAGCTTTCTTT. The chain carries TRBV19 and TRBJ1-1; no reliable D call. The germline V gene encodes CDR1 LNHDA and CDR2 SQIVND (reference sequence). The germline V and J ends were trimmed by 10 bases and 4 bases, with 16 bases remaining between them. The CDR3 extends over 13 amino acids.

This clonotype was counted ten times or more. CDR3 bases: TGTGCCAGCTCAGATCGACTAGCCGGTAGCTCCTACAATGAGCAGTTCTTC. It translates to CASSDRLAGSSYNEQFF. This chain uses TRBV18 with TRBJ2-1; 7 nucleotides agree with TRBD2. CDR3 length equals 17 residues. V dropped 5 bases and J dropped 0; count of bases not matched to a gene: 10. In germline, CDR1 is KGHSH, CDR2 LQKENI.

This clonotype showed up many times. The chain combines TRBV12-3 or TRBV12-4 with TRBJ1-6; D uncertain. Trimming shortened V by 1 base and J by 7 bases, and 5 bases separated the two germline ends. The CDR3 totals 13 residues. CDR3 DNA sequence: TGTGCCAGCAGTTTAGTGTCCAATTCACCCCTCCACTTT. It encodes CASSLVSNSPLHF.

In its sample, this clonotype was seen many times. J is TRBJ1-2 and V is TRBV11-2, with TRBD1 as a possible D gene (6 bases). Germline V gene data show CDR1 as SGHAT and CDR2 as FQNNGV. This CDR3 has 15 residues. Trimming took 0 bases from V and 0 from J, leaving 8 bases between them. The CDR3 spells CASSLEGAANYGYTF. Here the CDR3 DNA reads TGTGCCAGCAGCTTAGAGGGGGCGGCTAACTATGGCTACACCTTC.

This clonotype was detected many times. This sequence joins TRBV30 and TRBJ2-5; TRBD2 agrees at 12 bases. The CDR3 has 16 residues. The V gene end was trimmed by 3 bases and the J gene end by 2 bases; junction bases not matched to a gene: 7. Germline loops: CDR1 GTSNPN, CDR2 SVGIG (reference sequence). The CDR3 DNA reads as TGTGCCTGGAGCGCCTTCGGACTAGCGGGACAAGAGACCCAGTACTTC. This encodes CAWSAFGLAGQETQYF. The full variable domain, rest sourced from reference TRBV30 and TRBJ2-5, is SQTIHQWPATLVQPVGSPLSLECTVEGTSNPNLYWYRQAAGRGLQLLFYSVGIGQISSEVPQNLSASRPQDRQFILSSKKLLLSDSGFYLCAWSAFGLAGQETQYFGPGTRLLVL.

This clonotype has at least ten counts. DNA for the CDR3: TGTGCCAGCAGTTTTGGGGACGGAGGCACAGATACGCAGTATTTT. Translating gives CASSFGDGGTDTQYF. The chain uses TRBV27 and TRBJ2-3; tentatively, D is TRBD1 or TRBD2 (5 bases each). The CDR3 runs to 15 residues. Germline CDR1 reads MNHEY; CDR2 reads SMNVEV (reference sequence). V lost 3 bases and J lost 1, with 11 bases in between.

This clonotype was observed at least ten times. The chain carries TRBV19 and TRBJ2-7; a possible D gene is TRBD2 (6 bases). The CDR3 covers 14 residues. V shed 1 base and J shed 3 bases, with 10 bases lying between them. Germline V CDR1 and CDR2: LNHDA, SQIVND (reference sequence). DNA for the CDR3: TGTGCCAGTAGTATAGGGCAGGGAGGCTACGAGCAGTACTTC. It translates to CASSIGQGGYEQYF.

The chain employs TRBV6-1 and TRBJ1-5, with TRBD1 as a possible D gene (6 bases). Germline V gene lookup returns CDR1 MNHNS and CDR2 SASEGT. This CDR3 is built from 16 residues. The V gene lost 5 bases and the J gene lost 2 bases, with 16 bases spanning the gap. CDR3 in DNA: TGTGCCAGCAGTCCAGAGGGGGAGGGTGGCAATCAGCCCCAGCATTTT. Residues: CASSPEGEGGNQPQHF.

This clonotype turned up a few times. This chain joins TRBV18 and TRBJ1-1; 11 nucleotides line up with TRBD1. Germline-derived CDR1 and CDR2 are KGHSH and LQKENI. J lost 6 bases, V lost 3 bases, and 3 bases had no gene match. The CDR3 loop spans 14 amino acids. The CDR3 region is CASSPGQGAAEAFF. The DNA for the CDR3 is TGTGCCAGCTCACCCGGACAGGGGGCGGCTGAAGCTTTCTTT.

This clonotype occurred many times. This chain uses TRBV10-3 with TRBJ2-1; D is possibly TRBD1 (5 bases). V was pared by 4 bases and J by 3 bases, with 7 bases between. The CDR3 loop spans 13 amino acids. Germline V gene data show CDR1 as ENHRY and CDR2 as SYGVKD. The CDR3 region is CAISADNYNEQFF. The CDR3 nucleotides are TGTGCCATCAGTGCGGACAACTACAATGAGCAGTTCTTC.

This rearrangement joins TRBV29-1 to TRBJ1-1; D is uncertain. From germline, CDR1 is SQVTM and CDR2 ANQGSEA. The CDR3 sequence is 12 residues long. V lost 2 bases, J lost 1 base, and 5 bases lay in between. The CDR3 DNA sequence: TGCAGCGTTGAAATACGGAACACTGAAGCTTTCTTT. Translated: CSVEIRNTEAFF. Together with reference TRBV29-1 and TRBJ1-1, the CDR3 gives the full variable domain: SAVISQKPSRDICQRGTSLTIQCQVDSQVTMMFWYRQQPGQSLTLIATANQGSEATYESGFVIDKFPISRPNLTFSTLTVSNMSPEDSSIYLCSVEIRNTEAFFGQGTRLTVV.

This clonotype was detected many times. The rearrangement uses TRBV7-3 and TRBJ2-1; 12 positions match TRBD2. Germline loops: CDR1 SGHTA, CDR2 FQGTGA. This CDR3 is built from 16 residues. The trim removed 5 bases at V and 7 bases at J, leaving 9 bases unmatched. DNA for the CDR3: TGTGCCAGCAGCCCAGGACTAGCGGGACGGTATAATGAGCAGTTCTTC. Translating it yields CASSPGLAGRYNEQFF.

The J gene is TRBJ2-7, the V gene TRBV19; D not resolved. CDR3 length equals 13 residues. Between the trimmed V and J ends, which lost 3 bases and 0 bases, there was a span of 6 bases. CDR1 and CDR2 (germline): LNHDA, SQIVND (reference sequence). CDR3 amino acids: CASSMSSSYEQYF. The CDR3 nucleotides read TGTGCCAGTAGTATGTCCAGCTCCTACGAGCAGTACTTC. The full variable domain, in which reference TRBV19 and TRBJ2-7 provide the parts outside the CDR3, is DGGITQSPKYLFRKEGQNVTLSCEQNLNHDAMYWYRQDPGQGLRLIYYSQIVNDFQKGDIAEGYSVSREKKESFPLTVTSAQKNPTAFYLCASSMSSSYEQYFGPGTRLTVT.

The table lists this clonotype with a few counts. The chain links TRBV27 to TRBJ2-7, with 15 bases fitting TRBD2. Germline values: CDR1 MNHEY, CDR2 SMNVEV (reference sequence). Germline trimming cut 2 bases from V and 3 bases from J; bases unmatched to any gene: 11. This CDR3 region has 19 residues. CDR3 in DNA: TGTGCCAGCAGTTTACAAAACCCGGGACTAGCGGGAGGAAACTACGAGCAGTACTTC. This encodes CASSLQNPGLAGGNYEQYF.

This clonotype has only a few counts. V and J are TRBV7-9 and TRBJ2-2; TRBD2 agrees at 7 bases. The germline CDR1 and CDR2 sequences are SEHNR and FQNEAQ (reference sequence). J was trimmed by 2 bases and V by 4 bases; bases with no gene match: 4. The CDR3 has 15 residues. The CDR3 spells CASSSGGVNTGELFF. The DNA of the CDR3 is TGTGCCAGCAGCTCGGGGGGTGTAAACACCGGGGAGCTGTTTTTT.

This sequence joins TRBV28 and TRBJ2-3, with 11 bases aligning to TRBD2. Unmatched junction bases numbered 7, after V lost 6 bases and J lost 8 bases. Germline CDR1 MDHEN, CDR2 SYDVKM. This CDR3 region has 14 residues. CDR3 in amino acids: CASRPGTSGCTQYF. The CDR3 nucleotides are TGTGCCAGCAGACCCGGGACTAGCGGATGTACGCAGTATTTT.

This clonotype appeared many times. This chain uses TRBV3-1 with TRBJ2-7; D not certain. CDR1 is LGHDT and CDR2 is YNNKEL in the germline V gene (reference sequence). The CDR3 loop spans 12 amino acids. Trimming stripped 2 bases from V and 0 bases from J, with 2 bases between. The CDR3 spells CASSQSSYEQYF. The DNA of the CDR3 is TGTGCCAGCAGCCAAAGCTCCTACGAGCAGTACTTC.

CDR3 sequence (DNA): TGTGCCAGCAGCTTAAGAGTTGAAAAACTGTTTTTT. This translates into CASSLRVEKLFF. V gene TRBV7-3 combines with J gene TRBJ1-4; D unresolved. The V gene lost 1 base and the J gene lost 7 bases, with 4 bases spanning the gap. The CDR3 loop spans 12 amino acids. CDR1 and CDR2 from the germline V gene are SGHTA and FQGTGA.

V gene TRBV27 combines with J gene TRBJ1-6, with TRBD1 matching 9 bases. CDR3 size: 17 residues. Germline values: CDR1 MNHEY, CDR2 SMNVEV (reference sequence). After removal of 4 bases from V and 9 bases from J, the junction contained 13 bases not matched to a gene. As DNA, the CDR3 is TGTGCCAGCAGTTCGGACTTCACAGGGGGCTTTAGTTCACCCCTCCACTTT. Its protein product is CASSSDFTGGFSSPLHF.

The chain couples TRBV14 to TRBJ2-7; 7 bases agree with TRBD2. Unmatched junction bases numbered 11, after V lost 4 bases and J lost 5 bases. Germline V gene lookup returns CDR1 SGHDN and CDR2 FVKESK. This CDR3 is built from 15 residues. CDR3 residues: CASSPAFTSVNEQYF. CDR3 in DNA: TGTGCCAGCAGCCCAGCCTTTACTAGCGTTAACGAGCAGTACTTC. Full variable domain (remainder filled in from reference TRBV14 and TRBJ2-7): EAGVTQFPSHSVIEKGQTVTLRCDPISGHDNLYWYRRVMGKEIKFLLHFVKESKQDESGMPNNRFLAERTGGTYSTLKVQPAELEDSGVYFCASSPAFTSVNEQYFGPGTRLTVT.

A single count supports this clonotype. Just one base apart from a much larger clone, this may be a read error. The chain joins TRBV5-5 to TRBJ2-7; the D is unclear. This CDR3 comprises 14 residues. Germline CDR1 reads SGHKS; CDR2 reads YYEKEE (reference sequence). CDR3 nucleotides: TGTGCCAGCAGCTCTGGACGGTCCTCCTACGAGCAGTGCTTC. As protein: CASSSGRSSYEQCF.

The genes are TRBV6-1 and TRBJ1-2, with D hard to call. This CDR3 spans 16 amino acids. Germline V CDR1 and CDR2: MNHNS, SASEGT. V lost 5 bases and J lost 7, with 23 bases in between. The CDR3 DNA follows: TGTGCCAGCAGTCCACACCTGCGGGGAGCCCTTTTTGGCTACACCTTC. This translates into CASSPHLRGALFGYTF.

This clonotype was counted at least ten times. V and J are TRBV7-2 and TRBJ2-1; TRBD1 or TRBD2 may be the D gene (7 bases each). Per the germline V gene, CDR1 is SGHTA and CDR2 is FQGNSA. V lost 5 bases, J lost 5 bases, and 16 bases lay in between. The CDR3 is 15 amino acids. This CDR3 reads CASSPGGLLNNEQFF. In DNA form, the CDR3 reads TGTGCCAGCAGCCCAGGGGGACTACTCAACAATGAGCAGTTCTTC.

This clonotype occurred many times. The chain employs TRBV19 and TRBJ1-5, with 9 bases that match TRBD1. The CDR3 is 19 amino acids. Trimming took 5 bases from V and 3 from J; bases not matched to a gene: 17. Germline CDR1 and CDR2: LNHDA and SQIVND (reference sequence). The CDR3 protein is CASSPNFLPGTGPNQPQHF. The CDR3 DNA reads TGTGCCAGTAGTCCAAACTTCCTTCCTGGGACAGGGCCCAATCAGCCCCAGCATTTT.

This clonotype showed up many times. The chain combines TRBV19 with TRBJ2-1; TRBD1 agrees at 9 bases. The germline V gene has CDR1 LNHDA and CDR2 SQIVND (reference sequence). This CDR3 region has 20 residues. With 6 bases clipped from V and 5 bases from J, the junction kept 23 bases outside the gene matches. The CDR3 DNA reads TGTGCCAGTAGACCAACCCCCGGGACAGGGACAGATTTCACCCACAATGAGCAGTTCTTC. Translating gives CASRPTPGTGTDFTHNEQFF.

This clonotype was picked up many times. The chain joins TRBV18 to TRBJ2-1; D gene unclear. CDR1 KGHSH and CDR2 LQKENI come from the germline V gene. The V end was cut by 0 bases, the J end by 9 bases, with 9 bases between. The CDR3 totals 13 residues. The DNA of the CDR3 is TGTGCCAGCTCACCACCGTCTAGTCTTGAGCAGTTCTTC. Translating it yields CASSPPSSLEQFF.

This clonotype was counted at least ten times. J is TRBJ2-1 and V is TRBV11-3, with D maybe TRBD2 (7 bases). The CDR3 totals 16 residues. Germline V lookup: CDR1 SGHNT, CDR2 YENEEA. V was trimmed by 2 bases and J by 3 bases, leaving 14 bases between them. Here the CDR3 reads CASSLRGGQDYNEQFF. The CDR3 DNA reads TGTGCCAGCAGCTTAAGGGGGGGGCAGGACTACAATGAGCAGTTCTTC.

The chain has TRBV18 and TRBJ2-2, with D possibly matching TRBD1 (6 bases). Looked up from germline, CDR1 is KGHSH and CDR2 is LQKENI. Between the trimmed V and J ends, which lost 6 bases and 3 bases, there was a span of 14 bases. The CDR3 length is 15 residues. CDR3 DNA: TGTGCCAGCTCCCTTGGACAGTTGGACACCGGGGAGCTGTTTTTT. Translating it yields CASSLGQLDTGELFF. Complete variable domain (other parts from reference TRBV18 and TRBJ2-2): NAGVMQNPRHLVRRRGQEARLRCSPMKGHSHVYWYRQLPEEGLKFMVYLQKENIIDESGMPKERFSAEFPKEGPSILRIQQVVRGDSAAYFCASSLGQLDTGELFFGEGSRLTVL.